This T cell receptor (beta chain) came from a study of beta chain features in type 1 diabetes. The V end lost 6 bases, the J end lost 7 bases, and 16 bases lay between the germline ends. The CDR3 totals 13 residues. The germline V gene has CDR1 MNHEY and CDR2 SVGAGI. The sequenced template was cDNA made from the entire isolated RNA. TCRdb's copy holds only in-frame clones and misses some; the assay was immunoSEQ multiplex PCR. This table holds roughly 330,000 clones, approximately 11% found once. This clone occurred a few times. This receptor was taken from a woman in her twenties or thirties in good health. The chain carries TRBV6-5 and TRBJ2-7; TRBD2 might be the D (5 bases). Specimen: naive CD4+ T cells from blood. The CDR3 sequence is CASSRTLGREQYF. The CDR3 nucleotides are TGTGCCAGCAGCCGGACTCTTGGGCGGGAGCAGTACTTC.